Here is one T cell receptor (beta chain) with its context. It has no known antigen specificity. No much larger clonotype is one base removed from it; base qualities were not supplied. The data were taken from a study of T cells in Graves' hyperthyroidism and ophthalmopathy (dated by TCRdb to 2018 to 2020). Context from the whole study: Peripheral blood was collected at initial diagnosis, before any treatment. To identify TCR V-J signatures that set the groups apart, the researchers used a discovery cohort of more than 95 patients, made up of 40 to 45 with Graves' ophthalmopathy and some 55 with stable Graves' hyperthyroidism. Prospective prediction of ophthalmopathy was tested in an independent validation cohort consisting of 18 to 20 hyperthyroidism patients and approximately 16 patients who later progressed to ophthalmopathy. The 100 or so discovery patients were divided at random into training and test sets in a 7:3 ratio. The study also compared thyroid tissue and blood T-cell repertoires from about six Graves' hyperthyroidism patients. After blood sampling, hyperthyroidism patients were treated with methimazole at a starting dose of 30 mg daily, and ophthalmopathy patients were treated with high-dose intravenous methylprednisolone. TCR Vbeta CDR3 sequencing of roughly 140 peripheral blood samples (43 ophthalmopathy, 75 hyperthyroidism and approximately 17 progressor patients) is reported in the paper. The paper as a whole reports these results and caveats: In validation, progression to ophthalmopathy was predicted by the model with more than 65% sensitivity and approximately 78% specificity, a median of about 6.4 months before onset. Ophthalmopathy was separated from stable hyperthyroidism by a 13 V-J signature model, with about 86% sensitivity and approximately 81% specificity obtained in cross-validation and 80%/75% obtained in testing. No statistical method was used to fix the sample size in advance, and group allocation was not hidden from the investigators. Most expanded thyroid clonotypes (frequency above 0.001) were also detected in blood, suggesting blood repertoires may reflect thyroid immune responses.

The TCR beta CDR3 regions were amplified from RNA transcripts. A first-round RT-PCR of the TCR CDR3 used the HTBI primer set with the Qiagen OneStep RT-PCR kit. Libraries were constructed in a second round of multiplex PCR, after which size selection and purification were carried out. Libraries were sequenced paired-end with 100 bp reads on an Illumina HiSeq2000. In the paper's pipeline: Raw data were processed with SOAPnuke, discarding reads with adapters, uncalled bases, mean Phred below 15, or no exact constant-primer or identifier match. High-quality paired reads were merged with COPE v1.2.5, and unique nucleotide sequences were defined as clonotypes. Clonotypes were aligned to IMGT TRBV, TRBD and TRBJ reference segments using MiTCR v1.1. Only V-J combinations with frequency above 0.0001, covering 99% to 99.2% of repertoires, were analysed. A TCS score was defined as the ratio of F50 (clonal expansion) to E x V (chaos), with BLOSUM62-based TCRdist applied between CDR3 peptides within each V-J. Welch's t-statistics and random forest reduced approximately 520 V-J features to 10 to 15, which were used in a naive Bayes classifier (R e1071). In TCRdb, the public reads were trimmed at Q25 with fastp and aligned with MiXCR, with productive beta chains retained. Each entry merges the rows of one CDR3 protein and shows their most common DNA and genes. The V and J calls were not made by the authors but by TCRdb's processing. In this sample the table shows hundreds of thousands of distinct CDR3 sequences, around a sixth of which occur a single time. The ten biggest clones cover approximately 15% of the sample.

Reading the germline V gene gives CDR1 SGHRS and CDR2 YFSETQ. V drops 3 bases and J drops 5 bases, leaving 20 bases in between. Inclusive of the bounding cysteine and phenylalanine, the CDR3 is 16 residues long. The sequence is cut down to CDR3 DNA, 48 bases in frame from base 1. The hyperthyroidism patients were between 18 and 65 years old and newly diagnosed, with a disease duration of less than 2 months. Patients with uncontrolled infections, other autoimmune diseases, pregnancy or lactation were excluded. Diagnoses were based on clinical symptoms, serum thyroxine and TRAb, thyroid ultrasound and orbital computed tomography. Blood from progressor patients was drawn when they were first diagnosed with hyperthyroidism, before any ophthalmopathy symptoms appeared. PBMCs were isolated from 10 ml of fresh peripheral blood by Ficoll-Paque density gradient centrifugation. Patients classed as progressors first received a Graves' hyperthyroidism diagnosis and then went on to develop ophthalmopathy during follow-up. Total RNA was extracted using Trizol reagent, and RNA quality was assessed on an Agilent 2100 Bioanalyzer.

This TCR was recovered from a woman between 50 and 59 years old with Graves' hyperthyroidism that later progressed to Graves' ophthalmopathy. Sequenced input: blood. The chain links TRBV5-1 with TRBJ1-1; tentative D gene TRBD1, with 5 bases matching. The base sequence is TGCGCCAGCAGCTGGGGACCTGACGGGGGGAGTACTGAAGCTTTCTTT. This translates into CASSWGPDGGSTEAFF. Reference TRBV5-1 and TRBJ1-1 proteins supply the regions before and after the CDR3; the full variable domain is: KAGVTQTPRYLIKTRGQQVTLSCSPISGHRSVSWYQQTPGQGLQFLFEYFSETQRNKGNFPGRFSGRQFSNSRSEMNVSTLELGDSALYLCASSWGPDGGSTEAFFGQGTRLTVV.